These 3 T cell receptor beta chains came from one sample sequenced in a study of T cell responses to AZD1222 COVID-19 vaccine. The assay was immunoSEQ multiplex PCR, and TCRdb's table has in-frame clones only and misses some. The sample contains about 86,000 clones, around 90% of which appear only once. Sequenced here: peripheral blood, sampled on day 0 of AZD1222 vaccination. The receptors originated from an adult in good health.

The chain has TRBV5-6 and TRBJ1-4, with 8 bases that match TRBD1. This CDR3 has 14 residues. Germline lookup yields CDR1 SGHDT and CDR2 YYEEEE. J gave up 8 bases and V 0 bases, and 3 bases lay outside the gene matches. This CDR3 is CASSLDRGVEKLFF. Written as DNA, the CDR3 is TGTGCCAGCAGCTTGGACAGGGGGGTCGAAAAACTGTTTTTT.

The chain combines TRBV27 with TRBJ2-1, with TRBD2 identical over 9 bases. The germline gives CDR1 MNHEY, CDR2 SMNVEV (reference sequence). CDR3 length equals 16 residues. V lost 4 bases to trimming and J lost 4 bases; unmatched junction nucleotides: 8. This chain's CDR3 is CASSSPSGRQYNEQFF. The CDR3 DNA is TGTGCCAGCAGTTCTCCAAGCGGGAGGCAATACAATGAGCAGTTCTTC.

The rearrangement links TRBV9 to TRBJ2-1; D may be TRBD2 (5 bases). V was clipped by 4 bases and J by 5 bases, with 13 bases between them. The CDR3 totals 14 residues. The germline V gene encodes CDR1 SGDLS and CDR2 YYNGEE. Written as DNA, the CDR3 is TGTGCCAGCAGCCAACCCTCGACTAACAATGAGCAGTTCTTC. Translation gives CASSQPSTNNEQFF.